The TCR beta chain described here comes from a study of T cell responses to AZD1222 COVID-19 vaccine. As concerns this clone: The antigen remains undetermined.

Study findings and constraints: Clonal diversity was possibly underestimated, and the donors were mostly white British, with more females.

Deletions cut 1 base from V and 0 bases from J, with 10 bases between. The germline V gene encodes CDR1 LGHNA and CDR2 YNFKEQ. The CDR3 extends over 15 amino acids. Generated by immunoSEQ multiplex PCR, the TCRdb table keeps only in-frame clones and is missing some. This sample yields fewer than 300,000 clones, of which 85% to 95% are seen a single time; around 0.5% belongs to the top ten. The receptor comes from an adult in good health. The input for sequencing was peripheral blood, taken on day 0 of AZD1222 vaccination. The V gene is TRBV4-2, the J gene TRBJ2-7; weak D call: TRBD2 (6 bases). The DNA of the CDR3 is TGTGCCAGCAGCCAAGGCGGGGCCGCCTCCTACGAGCAGTACTTC. Its translation: CASSQGGAASYEQYF.